These T cell receptor beta chains were read from a single sample in a study of blood T cell repertoires in COVID-19. Sequencing was performed with immunoSEQ multiplex PCR; in TCRdb, only in-frame clones are kept and a portion is missing. The sample holds 180,000 or so clones, roughly 86% seen once. The sequencing input was peripheral blood. Receptors were obtained from a woman between 25 and 40 years old with active or convalescent COVID-19. Each CDR3 is given with its conserved first and last residue. A D gene is named only where the DNA matches it firmly. Not every row has a clone size; where given, it reads once, few, many or a size class.

D: .
V: TRBV9
J: TRBJ2-7
size: .
CDR3: CASSVATGGLYEQYF
DNA: TGTGCCAGCAGCGTAGCGACAGGAGGCCTCTACGAGCAGTACTTC

D: .
V: TRBV2
J: TRBJ1-1
size: few
CDR3: CASMYTMNTEAFF
DNA: TGTGCCAGTATGTACACGATGAACACTGAAGCTTTCTTT

D: TRBD1
V: TRBV11-3
J: TRBJ2-5
size: .
CDR3: CASSWTGVDETQYF
DNA: TGTGCCAGCAGCTGGACAGGGGTGGATGAGACCCAGTACTTC

D: TRBD1
V: TRBV7-8
J: TRBJ1-1
size: few
CDR3: CASRGRRQGFSWEAFF
DNA: TGTGCCAGCAGGGGGAGGAGACAGGGGTTTTCCTGGGAAGCTTTCTTT

D: .
V: TRBV27
J: TRBJ2-4
size: .
CDR3: CASRPGARGRLAKNIQYF
DNA: TGTGCCAGCAGACCGGGGGCTAGGGGGCGCCTAGCCAAAAACATTCAGTACTTC

D: TRBD2
V: TRBV4-2
J: TRBJ2-1
size: .
CDR3: CASSQVTSGSGVANEQFF
DNA: TGTGCCAGCAGCCAAGTGACTAGCGGGAGTGGTGTGGCCAATGAGCAGTTCTTC

D: TRBD2
V: TRBV10-3
J: TRBJ2-1
size: .
CDR3: CAISESRLAGDQQFF
DNA: TGTGCCATCAGTGAGTCGCGGCTAGCGGGGGATCAGCAGTTCTTC

D: .
V: TRBV18
J: TRBJ1-1
size: .
CDR3: CASSPEKATEAFF
DNA: TGTGCCAGCTCACCGGAGAAGGCCACTGAAGCTTTCTTT

D: TRBD1
V: TRBV2
J: TRBJ2-5
size: .
CDR3: CASMDRGETQYF
DNA: TGTGCCAGCATGGACAGGGGTGAGACCCAGTACTTC

D: .
V: TRBV7-2
J: TRBJ1-2
size: .
CDR3: CASSRVRREGYTF
DNA: TGTGCCAGCAGCCGGGTTCGTCGGGAAGGCTACACCTTC

D: TRBD1
V: TRBV6-5
J: TRBJ1-2
size: .
CDR3: CASSQRRGTGVGYTF
DNA: TGTGCCAGCAGCCAGAGACGTGGGACAGGGGTTGGCTACACCTTC

D: .
V: TRBV5-5
J: TRBJ1-2
size: few
CDR3: CASTSSGALYGYTF
DNA: TGTGCCAGCACATCATCAGGGGCTCTCTATGGCTACACCTTC

D: TRBD1
V: TRBV5-1
J: TRBJ2-1
size: .
CDR3: CASSIPGTGNNEQFF
DNA: TGCGCCAGCAGCATCCCCGGGACAGGGAACAATGAGCAGTTCTTC

D: TRBD1
V: TRBV28
J: TRBJ1-2
size: few
CDR3: CASSFPDRNYGYTF
DNA: TGTGCCAGCAGTTTCCCGGACAGGAACTATGGCTACACCTTC

D: .
V: TRBV19
J: TRBJ2-2
size: .
CDR3: CASSKAGFVAGELFF
DNA: TGTGCCAGTAGTAAGGCGGGTTTCGTTGCCGGGGAGCTGTTTTTT

D: .
V: TRBV18
J: TRBJ2-3
size: .
CDR3: CASSPGGTASTDTQYF
DNA: TGTGCCAGCTCACCAGGAGGGACAGCTAGCACAGATACGCAGTATTTT

D: .
V: TRBV5-4
J: TRBJ2-3
size: .
CDR3: CASSLQAPGTDTQYF
DNA: TGTGCCAGCAGCTTGCAGGCACCGGGCACAGATACGCAGTATTTT

D: TRBD2
V: TRBV13
J: TRBJ2-5
size: .
CDR3: CASSLQVAGDGHETQYF
DNA: TGTGCCAGCAGCTTACAGGTAGCGGGAGACGGTCATGAGACCCAGTACTTC

D: TRBD1
V: TRBV2
J: TRBJ1-4
size: .
CDR3: CASSDTGATNEKLFF
DNA: TGTGCCAGCAGCGACACAGGGGCAACTAATGAAAAACTGTTTTTT

D: TRBD2
V: TRBV4-2
J: TRBJ2-1
size: .
CDR3: CASSQVGGAYNEQFF
DNA: TGTGCCAGCAGCCAAGTCGGGGGGGCTTACAATGAGCAGTTCTTC

D: TRBD2
V: TRBV7-2
J: TRBJ2-7
size: .
CDR3: CASSLGASGRGEQYF
DNA: TGTGCCAGCAGCTTAGGAGCTAGCGGGAGGGGTGAGCAGTACTTC

D: .
V: TRBV5-4
J: TRBJ2-2
size: .
CDR3: CASNLRGTGELFF
DNA: TGTGCCAGCAACTTGCGAGGCACCGGGGAGCTGTTTTTT

D: TRBD2
V: TRBV18
J: TRBJ2-1
size: .
CDR3: CASSPSGTSGGNEQFF
DNA: TGTGCCAGCTCACCGTCCGGGACTAGCGGAGGGAATGAGCAGTTCTTC

D: TRBD2
V: TRBV27
J: TRBJ2-3
size: .
CDR3: CASSLYPSGRTGDTQYF
DNA: TGTGCCAGCAGTTTATATCCTAGCGGGAGGACGGGAGATACGCAGTATTTT

D: TRBD1
V: TRBV29-1
J: TRBJ1-3
size: .
CDR3: CSVKSGQGNTIYF
DNA: TGCAGCGTCAAGTCGGGACAGGGAAACACCATATATTTT

D: .
V: TRBV2
J: TRBJ2-1
size: .
CDR3: CASNGQGFYEQFF
DNA: TGTGCCAGCAACGGGCAGGGTTTTTATGAGCAGTTCTTC

D: .
V: TRBV7-9
J: TRBJ2-1
size: .
CDR3: CASSSLLGGPLFF
DNA: TGTGCCAGCAGCTCCCTCTTGGGGGGGCCACTGTTCTTC

D: .
V: TRBV6-1
J: TRBJ2-5
size: .
CDR3: CASMQYQETQYF
DNA: TGTGCCAGCATGCAGTACCAAGAGACCCAGTACTTC

D: .
V: TRBV28
J: TRBJ2-1
size: .
CDR3: CASSLEGPEQYEQFF
DNA: TGTGCCAGCAGTTTAGAGGGTCCTGAGCAATATGAGCAGTTCTTC

D: TRBD2
V: TRBV14
J: TRBJ2-3
size: .
CDR3: CASSQVRGKGLAGGPSADTQYF
DNA: TGTGCCAGCAGCCAAGTGCGTGGAAAGGGGCTAGCGGGAGGGCCTTCCGCAGATACGCAGTATTTT

D: .
V: TRBV19
J: TRBJ2-7
size: .
CDR3: CASSISQGGPVTYEQYF
DNA: TGTGCCAGTAGTATTTCACAGGGTGGTCCTGTCACCTACGAGCAGTACTTC

D: .
V: TRBV11-3
J: TRBJ2-1
size: .
CDR3: CASSFTAGGAAWREEQFF
DNA: TGTGCCAGCAGCTTTACTGCCGGAGGGGCCGCGTGGAGAGAGGAGCAGTTCTTC

D: TRBD2
V: TRBV30
J: TRBJ2-6
size: .
CDR3: CAWTGWTSGDSGANVLTF
DNA: TGTGCCTGGACAGGGTGGACTAGTGGTGACTCTGGGGCCAACGTCCTGACTTTC